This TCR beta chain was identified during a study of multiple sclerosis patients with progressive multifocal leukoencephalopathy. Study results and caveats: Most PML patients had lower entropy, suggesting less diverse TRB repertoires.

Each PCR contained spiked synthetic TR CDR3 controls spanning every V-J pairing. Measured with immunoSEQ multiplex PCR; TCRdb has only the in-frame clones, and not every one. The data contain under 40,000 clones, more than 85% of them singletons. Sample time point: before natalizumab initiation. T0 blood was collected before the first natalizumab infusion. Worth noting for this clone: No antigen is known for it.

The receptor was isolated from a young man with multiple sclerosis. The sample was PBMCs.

The CDR3 nucleotides are TGTGCCATCCACGGGTTGAGGGGAAACACCATATATTTT. It encodes CAIHGLRGNTIYF. The V and J genes are TRBV6-1 and TRBJ1-3, with D uncertain. The V and J ends lost 10 bases and 4 bases respectively, with 14 bases between them. The CDR3 runs 13 residues. Germline CDR1 is MNHNS and CDR2 is SASEGT.